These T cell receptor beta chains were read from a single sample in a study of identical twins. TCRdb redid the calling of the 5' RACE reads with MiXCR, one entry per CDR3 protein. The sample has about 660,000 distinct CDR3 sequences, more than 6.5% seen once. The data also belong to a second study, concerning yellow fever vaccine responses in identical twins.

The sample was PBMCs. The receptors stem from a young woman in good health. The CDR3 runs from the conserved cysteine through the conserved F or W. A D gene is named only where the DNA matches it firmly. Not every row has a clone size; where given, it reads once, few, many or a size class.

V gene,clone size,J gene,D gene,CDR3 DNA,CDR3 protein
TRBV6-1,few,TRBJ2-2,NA,TGTGCCAGCAGGTCTGGTAGCGCCACCGGGGAGCTGTTTTTT,CASRSGSATGELFF
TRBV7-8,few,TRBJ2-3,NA,TGTGCCAGCAGCTCCCGAACTTACACAGATACGCAGTATTTT,CASSSRTYTDTQYF
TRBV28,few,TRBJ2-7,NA,TGTGCCAGCAGATCTCCTACGGGGTCCTACGAGCAGTACTTC,CASRSPTGSYEQYF
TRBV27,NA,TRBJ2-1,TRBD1,TGTGCCAGCCAAAGTGGGATAGGGGGCCATGAGCAGTTCTTC,CASQSGIGGHEQFF
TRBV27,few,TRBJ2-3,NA,TGTGCCAGCAGTTTATCACCAGACACAGATACGCAGTATTTT,CASSLSPDTDTQYF
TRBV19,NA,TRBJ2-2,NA,TGTGCCAGTAGAAAGGCGAGGGGTCTCGGGGAGCTGTTTTTT,CASRKARGLGELFF
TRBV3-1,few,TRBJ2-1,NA,TGTGCCAGCAGCCAATCTCCGGGGATGGGGCAGTTCTTC,CASSQSPGMGQFF
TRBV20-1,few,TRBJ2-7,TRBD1,TGCAGTGCTGTCGGACAGGGGCCCAACCGCGGGCAGTACTTC,CSAVGQGPNRGQYF
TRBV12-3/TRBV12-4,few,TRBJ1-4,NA,TGTGCCAGCAGTGGGTTCACAGCAACTAATGAAAAACTGTTTTTT,CASSGFTATNEKLFF
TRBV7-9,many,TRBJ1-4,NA,TGTGCCAGCAGCCCCCCCCGGGGATCTGAAAAACTGTTTTTT,CASSPPRGSEKLFF
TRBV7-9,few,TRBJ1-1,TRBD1,TGTGCCAGCAGTAGGGACAGCCCTGAAGCTTTCTTT,CASSRDSPEAFF
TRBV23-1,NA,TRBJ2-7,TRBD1,TGCGCCAGCAGTCAATGGGACAGACCCTACGAGCAGTACTTC,CASSQWDRPYEQYF
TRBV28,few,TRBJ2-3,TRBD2,TGTGCCAGCAGCCTCAGCGGGGGGGTGACAGATACGCAGTATTTT,CASSLSGGVTDTQYF
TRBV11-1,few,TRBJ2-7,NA,TGTGCCAGCAGCTTAGCCGCGTGGGACGCCTCCTACGAGCAGTACTTC,CASSLAAWDASYEQYF
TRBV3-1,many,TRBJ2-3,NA,TGTGCCAGCAGCCAGGGGACTCCCAGGGGCGATACGCAGTATTTT,CASSQGTPRGDTQYF
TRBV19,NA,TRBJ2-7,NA,TGTGCCAGTAGTATTGGGGCACCATTGGAGCAGTACTTC,CASSIGAPLEQYF
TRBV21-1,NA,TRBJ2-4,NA,TGTGCCAGCAGCAGCAAACAGGGACGTTCCGACGACATTCAGTACTTC,CASSSKQGRSDDIQYF
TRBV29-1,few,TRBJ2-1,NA,TGCAGCGTTGAAGGTCCCAATGAGCAGTTCTTC,CSVEGPNEQFF
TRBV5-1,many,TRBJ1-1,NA,TGTGCCAGCAGCCAGAAGGGCACTGAAGCTTTCTTT,CASSQKGTEAFF
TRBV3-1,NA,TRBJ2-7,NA,TGTGCCAGCAGCCCGCCGGGGCGGTTCAACTACGAGCAGTACTTC,CASSPPGRFNYEQYF
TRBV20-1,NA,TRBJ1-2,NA,TGCAGTGCTAGAGCAGGTGTGGTATTGGGCTATGGCTACACCTTC,CSARAGVVLGYGYTF
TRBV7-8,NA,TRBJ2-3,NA,TGTGCCAGCAGCTTAGCCCTGAGGGCGAGCACAGATACGCAGTATTTT,CASSLALRASTDTQYF
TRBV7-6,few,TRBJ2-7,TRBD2,TGTGCCAGCAGCTTTTCTAGCGGGCCAAGAACCTACGAGCAGTACTTC,CASSFSSGPRTYEQYF
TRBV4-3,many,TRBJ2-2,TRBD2,TGCGCCAGCAGCCCGGGACTAGCGGGGAACACCGGGGAGCTGTTTTTT,CASSPGLAGNTGELFF
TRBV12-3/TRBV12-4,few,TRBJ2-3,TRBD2,TGTGCCAGCAGGGATCGGACTAGTCCTTGGGATACGCAGTATTTT,CASRDRTSPWDTQYF
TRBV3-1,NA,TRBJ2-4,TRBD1,TGTGCCAGCAGCCCTCGCCTACAGACAGGGTCGGACTTC,CASSPRLQTGSDF
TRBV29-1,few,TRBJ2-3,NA,TGCAGCACTGACGACAGCACAGATACGCAGTATTTT,CSTDDSTDTQYF
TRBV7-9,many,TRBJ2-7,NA,TGTGCCAGCAGCTCAGGACTGGAGAGCTCCTACGAGCAGTACTTC,CASSSGLESSYEQYF
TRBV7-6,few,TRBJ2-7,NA,TGTGCCAGCAGCCCCGGTGGAGGGCGGATAACATCCTACGAGCAGTACTTC,CASSPGGGRITSYEQYF
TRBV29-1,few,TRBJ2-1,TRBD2,TGCAGCGCCTCCCCGGGACTAGCTCACAATGAGCAGTTCTTC,CSASPGLAHNEQFF
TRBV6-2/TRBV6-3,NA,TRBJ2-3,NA,TGTGCCAGCATACTACGCGGGGCGGTCGCAGATACGCAGTATTTT,CASILRGAVADTQYF
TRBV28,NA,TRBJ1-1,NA,TGTGCCAGCAGTCTAAGCTCCACGAACACTGAAGCTTTCTTT,CASSLSSTNTEAFF
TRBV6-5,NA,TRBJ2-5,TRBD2,TGTGCCAGCAGTTACCTAGCGGTGAACCAAGAGACCCAGTACTTC,CASSYLAVNQETQYF
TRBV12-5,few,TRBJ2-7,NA,TGTGCTAGTGGTCCAGGTGGGGAGTTGAACGAGCAGTACTTC,CASGPGGELNEQYF
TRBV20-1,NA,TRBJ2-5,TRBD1,TGCAGTGCTATGACAGGGGTTCAGACCCAGTACTTC,CSAMTGVQTQYF
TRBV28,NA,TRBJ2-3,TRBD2,TGTGCCAGCAGCTCACCGGGGGAGGGACCCGATACGCAGTATTTT,CASSSPGEGPDTQYF
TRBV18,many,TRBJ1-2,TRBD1,TGTGCCAGCTCACCACCAGGACAGGGAGGGAATGGCTACACCTTC,CASSPPGQGGNGYTF
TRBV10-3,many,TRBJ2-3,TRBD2,TGTGCCATCAGTGAGCGGACTAGCGAGGCGCAGTATTTT,CAISERTSEAQYF
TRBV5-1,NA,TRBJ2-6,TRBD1,TGCGCCAGCAGCTTGGCCGGACAGGGGGCGCTTGGGGCCAACGTCCTGACTTTC,CASSLAGQGALGANVLTF
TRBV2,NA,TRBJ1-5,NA,TGTGCCAGCAAACACGAGGTAGGGCCCCAGCATTTT,CASKHEVGPQHF
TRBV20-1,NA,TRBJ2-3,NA,TGCAGTGCTAGGGTGGGTCGGAGTCCTAGCACAGATACGCAGTATTTT,CSARVGRSPSTDTQYF
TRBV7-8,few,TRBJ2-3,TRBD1,TGTGCCAGCAGCGTGGGGACAGGGGGGACAGATACGCAGTATTTT,CASSVGTGGTDTQYF